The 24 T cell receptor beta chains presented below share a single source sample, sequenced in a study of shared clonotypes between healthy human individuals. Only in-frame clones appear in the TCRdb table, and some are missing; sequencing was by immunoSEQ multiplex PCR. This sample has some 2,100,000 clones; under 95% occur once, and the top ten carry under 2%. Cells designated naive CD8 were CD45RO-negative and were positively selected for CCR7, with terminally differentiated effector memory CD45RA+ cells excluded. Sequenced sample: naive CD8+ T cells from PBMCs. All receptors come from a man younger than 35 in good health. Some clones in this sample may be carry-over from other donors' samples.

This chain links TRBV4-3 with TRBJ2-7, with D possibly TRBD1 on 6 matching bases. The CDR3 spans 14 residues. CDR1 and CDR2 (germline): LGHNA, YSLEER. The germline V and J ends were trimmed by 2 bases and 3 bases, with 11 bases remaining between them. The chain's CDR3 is CASSQIEGDYEQYF. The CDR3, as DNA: TGCGCCAGCAGCCAAATAGAGGGGGACTACGAGCAGTACTTC.

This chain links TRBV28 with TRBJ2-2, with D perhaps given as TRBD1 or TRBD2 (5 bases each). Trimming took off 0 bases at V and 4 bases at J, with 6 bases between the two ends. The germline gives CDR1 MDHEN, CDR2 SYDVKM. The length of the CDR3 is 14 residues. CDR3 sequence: CASSLWRGTGELFF. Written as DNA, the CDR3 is TGTGCCAGCAGTTTATGGAGGGGCACCGGGGAGCTGTTTTTT.

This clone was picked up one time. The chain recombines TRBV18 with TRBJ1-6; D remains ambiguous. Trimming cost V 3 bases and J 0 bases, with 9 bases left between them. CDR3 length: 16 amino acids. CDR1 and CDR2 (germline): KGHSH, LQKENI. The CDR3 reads CASSPVGTSYNSPLHF. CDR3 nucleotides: TGTGCCAGCTCACCTGTCGGCACCTCCTATAATTCACCCCTCCACTTT. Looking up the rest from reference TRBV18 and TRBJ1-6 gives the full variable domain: NAGVMQNPRHLVRRRGQEARLRCSPMKGHSHVYWYRQLPEEGLKFMVYLQKENIIDESGMPKERFSAEFPKEGPSILRIQQVVRGDSAAYFCASSPVGTSYNSPLHFGNGTRLTVT.

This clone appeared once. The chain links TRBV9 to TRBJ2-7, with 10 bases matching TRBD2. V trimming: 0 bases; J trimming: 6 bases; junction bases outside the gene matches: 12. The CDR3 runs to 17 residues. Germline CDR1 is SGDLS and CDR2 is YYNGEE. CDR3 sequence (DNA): TGTGCCAGCAGCGTAGGGACTAGCGGAGTTAAGGTTGGCGAGCAGTACTTC. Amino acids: CASSVGTSGVKVGEQYF.

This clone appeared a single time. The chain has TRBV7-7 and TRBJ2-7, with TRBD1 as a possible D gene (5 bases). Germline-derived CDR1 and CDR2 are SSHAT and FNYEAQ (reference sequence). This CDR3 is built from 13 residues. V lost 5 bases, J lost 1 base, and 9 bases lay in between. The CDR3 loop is CASSQGVSYEQYF. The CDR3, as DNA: TGTGCCAGCAGCCAAGGGGTGTCCTACGAGCAGTACTTC.

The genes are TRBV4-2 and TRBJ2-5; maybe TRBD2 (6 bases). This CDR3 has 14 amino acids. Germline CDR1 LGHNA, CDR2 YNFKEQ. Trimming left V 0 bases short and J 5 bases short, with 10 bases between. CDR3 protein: CASSQEEGWETQYF. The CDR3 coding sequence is TGTGCCAGCAGCCAAGAGGAGGGTTGGGAGACCCAGTACTTC.

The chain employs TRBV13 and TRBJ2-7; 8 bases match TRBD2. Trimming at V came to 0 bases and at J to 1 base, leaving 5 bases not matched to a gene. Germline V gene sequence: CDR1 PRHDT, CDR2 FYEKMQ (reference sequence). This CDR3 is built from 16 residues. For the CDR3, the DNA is TGTGCCAGCAGCTTAGGAGTGCGGGAGGAATCCTACGAGCAGTACTTC. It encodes CASSLGVREESYEQYF.

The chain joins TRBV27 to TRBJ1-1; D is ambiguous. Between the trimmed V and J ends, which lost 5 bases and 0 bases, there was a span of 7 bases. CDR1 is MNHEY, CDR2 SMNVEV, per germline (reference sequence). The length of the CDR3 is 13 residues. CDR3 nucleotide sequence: TGTGCCAGCAGTGCACTCATGAACACTGAAGCTTTCTTT. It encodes CASSALMNTEAFF.

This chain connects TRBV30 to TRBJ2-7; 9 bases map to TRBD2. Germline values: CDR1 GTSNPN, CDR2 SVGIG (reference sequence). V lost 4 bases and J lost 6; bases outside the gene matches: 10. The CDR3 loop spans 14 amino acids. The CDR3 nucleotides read TGTGCCTGGAACCGGGGCGGGAGGGCTCTCGAGCAGTACTTC. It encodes CAWNRGGRALEQYF.

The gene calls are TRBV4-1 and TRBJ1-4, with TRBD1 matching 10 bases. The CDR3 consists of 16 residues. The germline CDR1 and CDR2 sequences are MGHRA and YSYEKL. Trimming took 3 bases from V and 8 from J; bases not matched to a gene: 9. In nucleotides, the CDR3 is TGCGCCAGCAGCCACGAAATCCGGGACAGGGGCGAAAAACTGTTTTTT. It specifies CASSHEIRDRGEKLFF.

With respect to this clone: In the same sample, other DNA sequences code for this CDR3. The CDR3 nucleotides are TGCGCCAGCAGTCTTTTGGGCACTGAAGCTTTCTTT. It is translated as CASSLLGTEAFF. This chain connects TRBV5-1 to TRBJ1-1, with unresolved D. The V gene's germline CDR1 is SGHRS and CDR2 YFSETQ. Trimming shortened V by 5 bases and J by 4 bases, and 9 bases separated the two germline ends. The CDR3 covers 12 residues.

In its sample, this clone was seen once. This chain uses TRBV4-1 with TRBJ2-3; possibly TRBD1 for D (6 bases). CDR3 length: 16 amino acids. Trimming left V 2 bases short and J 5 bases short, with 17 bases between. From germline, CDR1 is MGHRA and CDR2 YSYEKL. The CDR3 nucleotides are TGCGCCAGCAGCCAACTGGTGGCAGGGGCGGGAGATACGCAGTATTTT. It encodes CASSQLVAGAGDTQYF.

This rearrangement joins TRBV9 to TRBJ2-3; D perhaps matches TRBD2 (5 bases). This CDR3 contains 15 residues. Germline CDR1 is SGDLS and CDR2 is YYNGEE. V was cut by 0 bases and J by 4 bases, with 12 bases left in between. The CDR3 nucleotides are TGTGCCAGCAGCGTAGATGTACTAGGTGCAGATACGCAGTATTTT. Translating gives CASSVDVLGADTQYF. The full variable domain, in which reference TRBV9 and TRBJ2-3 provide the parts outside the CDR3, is DSGVTQTPKHLITATGQRVTLRCSPRSGDLSVYWYQQSLDQGLQFLIQYYNGEERAKGNILERFSAQQFPDLHSELNLSSLELGDSALYFCASSVDVLGADTQYFGPGTRLTVL.

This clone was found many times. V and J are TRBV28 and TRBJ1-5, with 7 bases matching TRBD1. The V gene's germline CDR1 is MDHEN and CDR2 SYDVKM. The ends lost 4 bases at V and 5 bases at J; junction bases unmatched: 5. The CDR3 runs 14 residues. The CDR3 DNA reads TGTGCCAGCAGTTGGACAGGACTGTATCAGCCCCAGCATTTT. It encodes CASSWTGLYQPQHF.

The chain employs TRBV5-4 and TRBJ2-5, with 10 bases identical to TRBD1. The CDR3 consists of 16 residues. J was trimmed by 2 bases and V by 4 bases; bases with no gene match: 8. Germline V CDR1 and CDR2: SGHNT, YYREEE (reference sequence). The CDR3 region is CASSVRDRGPQETQYF. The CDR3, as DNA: TGTGCCAGCAGCGTCCGGGACAGGGGCCCTCAAGAGACCCAGTACTTC.

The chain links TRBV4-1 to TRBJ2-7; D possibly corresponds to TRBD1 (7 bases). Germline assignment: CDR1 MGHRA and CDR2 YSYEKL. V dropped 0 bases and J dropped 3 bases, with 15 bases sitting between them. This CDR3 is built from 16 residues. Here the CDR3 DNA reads TGCGCCAGCAGCCAAGACGAAACAGGGGAGGACTACGAGCAGTACTTC. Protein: CASSQDETGEDYEQYF.

DNA of the CDR3: TGTGCCAGCAGTGCCCCGGGACCCGTCTCTGGAAACACCATATATTTT. Its translation: CASSAPGPVSGNTIYF. The chain links TRBV25-1 to TRBJ1-3; D is perhaps TRBD1 (5 bases). Trimming stripped 4 bases from V and 0 bases from J, with 13 bases between. Germline CDR1 is MGHDK and CDR2 is SYGVNS. The CDR3 consists of 16 residues.

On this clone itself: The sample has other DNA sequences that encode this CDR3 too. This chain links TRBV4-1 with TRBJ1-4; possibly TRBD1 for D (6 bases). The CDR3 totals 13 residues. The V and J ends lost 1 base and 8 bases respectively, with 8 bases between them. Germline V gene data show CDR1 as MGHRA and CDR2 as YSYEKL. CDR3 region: CASSQVGGEKLFF. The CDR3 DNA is TGCGCCAGCAGCCAAGTTGGGGGCGAAAAACTGTTTTTT.

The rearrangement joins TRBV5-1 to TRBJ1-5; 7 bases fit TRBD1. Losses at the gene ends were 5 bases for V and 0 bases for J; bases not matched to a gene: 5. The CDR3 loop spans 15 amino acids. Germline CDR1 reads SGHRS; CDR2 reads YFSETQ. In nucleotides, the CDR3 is TGCGCCAGCAGGGAGGGGGCAGGTAGCAATCAGCCCCAGCATTTT. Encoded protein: CASREGAGSNQPQHF.

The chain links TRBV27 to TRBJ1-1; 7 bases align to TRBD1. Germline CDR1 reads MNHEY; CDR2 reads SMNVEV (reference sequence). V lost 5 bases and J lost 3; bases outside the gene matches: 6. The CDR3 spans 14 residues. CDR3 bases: TGTGCCAGCAGTAAGGGGGCGCGGGACACTGAAGCTTTCTTT. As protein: CASSKGARDTEAFF.

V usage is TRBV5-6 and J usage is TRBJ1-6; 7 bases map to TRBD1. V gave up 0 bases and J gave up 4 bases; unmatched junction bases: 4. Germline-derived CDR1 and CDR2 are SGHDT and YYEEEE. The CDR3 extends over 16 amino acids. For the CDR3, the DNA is TGTGCCAGCAGCTTGGCGGGACAGCTATATAATTCACCCCTCCACTTT. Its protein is CASSLAGQLYNSPLHF.

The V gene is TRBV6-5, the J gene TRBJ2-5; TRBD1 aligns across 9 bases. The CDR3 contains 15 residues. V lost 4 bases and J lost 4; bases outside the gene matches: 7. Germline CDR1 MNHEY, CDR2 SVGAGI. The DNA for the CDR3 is TGTGCCAGCAGTTTAACAGGGGGCTCGAGAGAGACCCAGTACTTC. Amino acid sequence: CASSLTGGSRETQYF.

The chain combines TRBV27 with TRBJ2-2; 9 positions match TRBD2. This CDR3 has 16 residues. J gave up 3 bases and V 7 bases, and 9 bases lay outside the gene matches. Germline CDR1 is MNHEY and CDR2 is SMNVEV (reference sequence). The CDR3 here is CASISLAGLDTGELFF. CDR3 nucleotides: TGTGCCAGCATTTCCCTAGCGGGACTGGACACCGGGGAGCTGTTTTTT.

This CDR3 reads CASSSKQGGEQYF. The CDR3 DNA follows: TGTGCCAGCAGCTCGAAACAGGGGGGAGAGCAGTACTTC. V usage is TRBV11-2 and J usage is TRBJ2-7; TRBD1 matches at 8 bases. The CDR3 sequence is 13 residues long. V trimming: 4 bases; J trimming: 7 bases; junction bases outside the gene matches: 6. Germline CDR1 is SGHAT and CDR2 is FQNNGV. Full variable domain (outside the CDR3, taken from reference TRBV11-2 and TRBJ2-7): EAGVAQSPRYKIIEKRQSVAFWCNPISGHATLYWYQQILGQGPKLLIQFQNNGVVDDSQLPKDRFSAERLKGVDSTLKIQPAKLEDSAVYLCASSSKQGGEQYFGPGTRLTVT.